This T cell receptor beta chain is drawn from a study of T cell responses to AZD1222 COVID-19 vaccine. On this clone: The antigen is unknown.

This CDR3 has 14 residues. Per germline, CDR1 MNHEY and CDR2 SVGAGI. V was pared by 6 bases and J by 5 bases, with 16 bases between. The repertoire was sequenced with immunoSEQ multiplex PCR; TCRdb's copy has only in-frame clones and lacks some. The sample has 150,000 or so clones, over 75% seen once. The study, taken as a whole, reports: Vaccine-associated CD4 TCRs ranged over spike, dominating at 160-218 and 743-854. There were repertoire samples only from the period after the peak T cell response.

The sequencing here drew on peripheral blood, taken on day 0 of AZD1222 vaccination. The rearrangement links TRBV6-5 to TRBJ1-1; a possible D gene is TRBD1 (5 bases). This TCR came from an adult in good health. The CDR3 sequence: CASRSRVEGTEAFF. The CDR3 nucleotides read TGTGCCAGCAGGTCCCGGGTGGAGGGGACTGAAGCTTTCTTT.